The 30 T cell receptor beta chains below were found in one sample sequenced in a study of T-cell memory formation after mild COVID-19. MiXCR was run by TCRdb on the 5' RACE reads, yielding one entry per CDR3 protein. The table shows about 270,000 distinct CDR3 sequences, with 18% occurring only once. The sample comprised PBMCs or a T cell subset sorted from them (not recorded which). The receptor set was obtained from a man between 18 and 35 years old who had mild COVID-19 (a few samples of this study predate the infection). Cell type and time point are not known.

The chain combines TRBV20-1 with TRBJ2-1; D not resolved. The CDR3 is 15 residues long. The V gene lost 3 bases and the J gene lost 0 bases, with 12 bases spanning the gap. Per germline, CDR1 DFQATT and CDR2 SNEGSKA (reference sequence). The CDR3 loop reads CSASSLYRSYNEQFF. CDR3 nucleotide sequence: TGCAGTGCTAGTTCCCTATACCGCTCCTACAATGAGCAGTTCTTC.

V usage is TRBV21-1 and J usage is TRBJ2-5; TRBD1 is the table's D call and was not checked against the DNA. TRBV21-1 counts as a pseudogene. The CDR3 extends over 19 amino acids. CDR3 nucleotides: TGTGCCAGCAGCACACGGATCCGGGAGACCACCATTAGCTGGGAGACCCAGTACTTC. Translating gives CASSTRIRETTISWETQYF.

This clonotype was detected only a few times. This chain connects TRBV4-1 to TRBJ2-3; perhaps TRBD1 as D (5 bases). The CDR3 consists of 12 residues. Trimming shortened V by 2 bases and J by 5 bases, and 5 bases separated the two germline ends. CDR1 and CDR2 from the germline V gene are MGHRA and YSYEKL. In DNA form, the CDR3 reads TGCGCCAGCAGCCAAACAGGAGATACGCAGTATTTT. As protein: CASSQTGDTQYF.

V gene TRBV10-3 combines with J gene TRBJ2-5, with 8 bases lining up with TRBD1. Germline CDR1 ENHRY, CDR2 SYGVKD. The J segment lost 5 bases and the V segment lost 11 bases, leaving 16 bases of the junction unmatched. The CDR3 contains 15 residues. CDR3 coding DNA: TGTGCCGTGGCGCAGGGGGCGTTGGTTCGGGAGACCCAGTACTTC. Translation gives CAVAQGALVRETQYF.

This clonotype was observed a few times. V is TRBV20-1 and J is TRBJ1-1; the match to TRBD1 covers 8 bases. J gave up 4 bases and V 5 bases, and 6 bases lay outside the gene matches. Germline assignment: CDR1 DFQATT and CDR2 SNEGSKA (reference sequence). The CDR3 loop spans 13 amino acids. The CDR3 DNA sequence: TGCAGTGCTGGTATACAGGGGGGCACTGAAGCTTTCTTT. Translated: CSAGIQGGTEAFF.

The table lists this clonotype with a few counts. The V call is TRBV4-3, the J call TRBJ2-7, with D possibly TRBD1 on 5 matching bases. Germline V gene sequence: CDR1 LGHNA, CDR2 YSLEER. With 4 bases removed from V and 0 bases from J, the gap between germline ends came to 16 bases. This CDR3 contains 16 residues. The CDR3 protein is CASSLQGRDGSYEQYF. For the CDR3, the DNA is TGCGCCAGCAGCCTCCAAGGCAGGGATGGCTCCTACGAGCAGTACTTC.

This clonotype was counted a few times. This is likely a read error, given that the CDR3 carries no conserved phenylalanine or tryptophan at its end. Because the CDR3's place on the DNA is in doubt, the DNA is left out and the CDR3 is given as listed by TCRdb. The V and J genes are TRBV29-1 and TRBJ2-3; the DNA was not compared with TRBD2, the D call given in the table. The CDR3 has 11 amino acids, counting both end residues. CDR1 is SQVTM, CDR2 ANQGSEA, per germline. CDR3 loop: CSVDGGRGPII.

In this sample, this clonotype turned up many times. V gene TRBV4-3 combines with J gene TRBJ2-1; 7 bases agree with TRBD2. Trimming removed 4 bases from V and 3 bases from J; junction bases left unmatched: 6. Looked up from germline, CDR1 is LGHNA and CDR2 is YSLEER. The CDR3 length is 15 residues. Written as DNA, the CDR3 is TGCGCCAGCAGCCCGCGGGGGACTAACTACAATGAGCAGTTCTTC. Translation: CASSPRGTNYNEQFF.

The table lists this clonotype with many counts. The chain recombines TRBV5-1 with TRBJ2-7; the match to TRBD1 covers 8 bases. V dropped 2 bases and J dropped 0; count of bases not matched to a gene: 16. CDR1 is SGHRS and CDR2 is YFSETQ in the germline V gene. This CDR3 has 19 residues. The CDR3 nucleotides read TGCGCCAGCAGCTTTCCCCTTTTGCCAGGGGGCACCTTCTCCTACGAGCAGTACTTC. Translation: CASSFPLLPGGTFSYEQYF.

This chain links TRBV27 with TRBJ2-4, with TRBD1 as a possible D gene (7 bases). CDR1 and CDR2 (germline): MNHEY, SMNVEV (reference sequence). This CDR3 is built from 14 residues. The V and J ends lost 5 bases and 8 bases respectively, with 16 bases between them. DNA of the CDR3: TGTGCCAGCAGTCCACTTGACAGGGAGGACATTCAGTACTTC. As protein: CASSPLDREDIQYF.

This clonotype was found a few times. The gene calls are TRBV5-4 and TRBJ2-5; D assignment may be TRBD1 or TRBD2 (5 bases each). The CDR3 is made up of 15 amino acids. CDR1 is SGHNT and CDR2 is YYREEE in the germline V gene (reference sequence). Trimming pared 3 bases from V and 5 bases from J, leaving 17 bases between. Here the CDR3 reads CASSSRDAHRETQYF. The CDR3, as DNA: TGTGCCAGCAGCTCACGGGACGCCCACAGGGAGACCCAGTACTTC.

This CDR3 reads CASTPGEDTEAFF. CDR3 DNA: TGCGCCAGCACGCCAGGGGAGGACACTGAAGCTTTCTTT. The genes are TRBV5-1 and TRBJ1-1, with TRBD1 as a possible D gene (6 bases). V shed 6 bases and J shed 3 bases, with 12 bases lying between them. Per germline, CDR1 SGHRS and CDR2 YFSETQ. The CDR3 contains 13 residues.

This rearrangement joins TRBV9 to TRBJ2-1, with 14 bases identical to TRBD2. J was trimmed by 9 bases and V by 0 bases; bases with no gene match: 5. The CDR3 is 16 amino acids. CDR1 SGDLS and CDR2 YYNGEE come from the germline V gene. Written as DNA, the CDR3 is TGTGCCAGCAGCGTAGGACTAGCGGGGGGGCCTGCTGAGCAGTTCTTC. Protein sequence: CASSVGLAGGPAEQFF.

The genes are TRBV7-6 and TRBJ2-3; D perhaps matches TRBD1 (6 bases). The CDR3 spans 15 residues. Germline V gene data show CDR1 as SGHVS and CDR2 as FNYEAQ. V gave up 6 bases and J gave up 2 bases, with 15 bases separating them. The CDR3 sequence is CASRLRTDFTDTQYF. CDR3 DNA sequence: TGTGCCAGCAGATTAAGGACAGACTTCACAGATACGCAGTATTTT.

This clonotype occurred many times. The CDR3 reads CASSLGQQNTEAFF. In DNA, the CDR3 is TGTGCCAGCAGCTTAGGACAGCAAAACACTGAAGCTTTCTTT. V usage is TRBV7-3 and J usage is TRBJ1-1; tentatively, D is TRBD1 (6 bases). The CDR3 sequence is 14 residues long. Germline V gene sequence: CDR1 SGHTA, CDR2 FQGTGA. V was cut by 2 bases and J by 2 bases, with 9 bases left in between. Full variable domain (remainder filled in from reference TRBV7-3 and TRBJ1-1): GAGVSQTPSNKVTEKGKYVELRCDPISGHTALYWYRQSLGQGPEFLIYFQGTGAADDSGLPNDRFFAVRPEGSVSTLKIQRTERGDSAVYLCASSLGQQNTEAFFGQGTRLTVV.

CDR3 sequence: CASNLAGESTDTQYF. CDR3 in DNA: TGTGCCAGCAACTTGGCGGGGGAGAGCACAGATACGCAGTATTTT. The chain recombines TRBV6-2 or TRBV6-3 with TRBJ2-3; 7 nucleotides match TRBD2. Germline V gives CDR1 MNHEY, CDR2 SVGEGT. The CDR3 is 15 amino acids. J gave up 0 bases and V 7 bases, and 7 bases lay outside the gene matches.

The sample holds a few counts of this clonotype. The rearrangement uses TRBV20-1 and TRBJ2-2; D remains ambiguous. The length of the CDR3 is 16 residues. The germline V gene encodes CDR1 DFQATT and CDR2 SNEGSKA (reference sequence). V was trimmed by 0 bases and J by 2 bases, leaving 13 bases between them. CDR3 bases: TGCAGTGCTAGAGATTCTAGGGCCCAAAACACCGGGGAGCTGTTTTTT. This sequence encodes CSARDSRAQNTGELFF.

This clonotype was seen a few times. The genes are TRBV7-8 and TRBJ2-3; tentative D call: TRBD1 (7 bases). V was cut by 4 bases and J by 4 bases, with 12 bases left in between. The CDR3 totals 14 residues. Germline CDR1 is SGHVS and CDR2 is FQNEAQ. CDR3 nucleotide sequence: TGTGCCAGCAGCTCCCAGGGGGGAGCAGATACGCAGTATTTT. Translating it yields CASSSQGGADTQYF.

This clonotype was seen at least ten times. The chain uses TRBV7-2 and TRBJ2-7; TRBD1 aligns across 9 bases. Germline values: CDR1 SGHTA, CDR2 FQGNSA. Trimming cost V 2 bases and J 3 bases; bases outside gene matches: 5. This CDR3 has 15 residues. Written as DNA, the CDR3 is TGTGCCAGCAGCTTAAGGACAGGGGTTATCTACGAGCAGTACGTC. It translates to CASSLRTGVIYEQYV.

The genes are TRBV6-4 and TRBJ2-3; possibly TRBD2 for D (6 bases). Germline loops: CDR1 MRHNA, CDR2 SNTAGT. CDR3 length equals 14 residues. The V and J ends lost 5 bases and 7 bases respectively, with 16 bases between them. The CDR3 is CASSSTRSRNTQYF. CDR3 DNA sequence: TGTGCCAGCAGTTCGACTAGATCGAGGAATACGCAGTATTTT.

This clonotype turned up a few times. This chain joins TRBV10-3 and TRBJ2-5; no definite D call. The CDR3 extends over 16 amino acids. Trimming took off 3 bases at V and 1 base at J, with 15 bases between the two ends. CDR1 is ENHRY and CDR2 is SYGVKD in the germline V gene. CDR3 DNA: TGTGCCATCAGTGACCAGCAGATCCGGTTCCAAGAGACCCAGTACTTC. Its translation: CAISDQQIRFQETQYF.

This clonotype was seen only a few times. Here the CDR3 reads CASSPRTQTGKLFF. CDR3 DNA sequence: TGTGCCAGCAGCCCCAGGACCCAAACCGGGAAACTGTTTTTT. This rearrangement joins TRBV9 to TRBJ1-4; D is unresolved. The CDR3 sequence is 14 residues long. V was clipped by 4 bases and J by 11 bases, with 18 bases between them. Germline V CDR1 and CDR2: SGDLS, YYNGEE.

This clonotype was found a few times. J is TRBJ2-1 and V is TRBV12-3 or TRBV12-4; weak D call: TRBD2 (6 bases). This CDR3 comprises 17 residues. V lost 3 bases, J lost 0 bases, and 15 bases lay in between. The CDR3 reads CASSFTGTSSSYNEQFF. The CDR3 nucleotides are TGTGCCAGCAGTTTCACCGGGACTTCGAGCTCCTACAATGAGCAGTTCTTC.

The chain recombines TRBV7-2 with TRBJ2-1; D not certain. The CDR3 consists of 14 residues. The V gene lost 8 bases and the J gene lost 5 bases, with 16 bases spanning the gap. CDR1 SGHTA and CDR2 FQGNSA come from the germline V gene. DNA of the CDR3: TGTGCCAGCCGAACCTACCCCCTGGACAATGAGCAGTTCTTC. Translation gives CASRTYPLDNEQFF.

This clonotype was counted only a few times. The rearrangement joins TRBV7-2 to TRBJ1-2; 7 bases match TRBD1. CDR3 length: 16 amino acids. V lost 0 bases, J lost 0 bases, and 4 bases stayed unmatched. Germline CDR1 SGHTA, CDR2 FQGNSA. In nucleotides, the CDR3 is TGTGCCAGCAGCTTAGCGCCCGGACAGGCTAACTATGGCTACACCTTC. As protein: CASSLAPGQANYGYTF.

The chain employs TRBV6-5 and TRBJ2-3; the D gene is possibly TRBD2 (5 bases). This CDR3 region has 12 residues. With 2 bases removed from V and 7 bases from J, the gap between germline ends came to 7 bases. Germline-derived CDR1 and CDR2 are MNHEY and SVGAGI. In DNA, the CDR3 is TGTGCCAGCAGTTACGGCGGGTATACGCAGTATTTT. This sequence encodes CASSYGGYTQYF.

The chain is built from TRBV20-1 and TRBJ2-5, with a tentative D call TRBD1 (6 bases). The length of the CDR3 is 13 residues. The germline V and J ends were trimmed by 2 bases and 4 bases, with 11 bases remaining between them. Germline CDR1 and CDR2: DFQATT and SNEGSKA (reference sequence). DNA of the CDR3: TGCAGTGCTAGACAGGGGCGGAGAGAGACCCAGTACTTC. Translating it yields CSARQGRRETQYF.

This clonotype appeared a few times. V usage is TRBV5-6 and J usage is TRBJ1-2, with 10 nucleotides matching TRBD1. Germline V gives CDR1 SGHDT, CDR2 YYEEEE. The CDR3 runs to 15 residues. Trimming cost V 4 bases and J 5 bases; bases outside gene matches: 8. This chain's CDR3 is CASSADRGRHYGYTF. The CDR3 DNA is TGTGCCAGCAGCGCTGACAGGGGGCGTCATTATGGCTACACCTTC. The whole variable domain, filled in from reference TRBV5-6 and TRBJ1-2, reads DAGVTQSPTHLIKTRGQQVTLRCSPKSGHDTVSWYQQALGQGPQFIFQYYEEEERQRGNFPDRFSGHQFPNYSSELNVNALLLGDSALYLCASSADRGRHYGYTFGSGTRLTVV.

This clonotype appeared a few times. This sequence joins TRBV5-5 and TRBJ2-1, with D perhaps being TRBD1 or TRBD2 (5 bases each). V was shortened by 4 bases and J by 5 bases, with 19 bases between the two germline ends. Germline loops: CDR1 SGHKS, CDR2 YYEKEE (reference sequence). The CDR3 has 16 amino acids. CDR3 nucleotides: TGTGCCAGCAGCAACCTACCCGGGGCCATAAACAATGAGCAGTTCTTC. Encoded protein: CASSNLPGAINNEQFF.

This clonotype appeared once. The CDR3 DNA sequence: TGTGCCAGCACCGGGACAGGGGCCTACAATGAGCAGTTCTTC. This sequence encodes CASTGTGAYNEQFF. This chain joins TRBV6-2 or TRBV6-3 and TRBJ2-1; 10 bases fit TRBD1. Germline loops: CDR1 MNHEY, CDR2 SVGEGT. This CDR3 contains 14 residues. The trim removed 7 bases at V and 2 bases at J, leaving 2 bases unmatched.